The 26 T cell receptor beta chains listed next were all sequenced from one sample in a study of control samples from healthy donors and cancer patients (TCRdb year 2020). Receptor libraries were prepared by the immunoSEQ multiplex PCR assay. TCRdb stores this immuneACCESS table with in-frame sequences only. Part of the clones is absent; in the studies checked, under half of the shortfall reflects unresolved V genes, and no reason is known for the rest. The sample table lists roughly 170,000 clones, around 88% of them with a count of one. The top ten hold roughly 5% of the sample. Sequenced material: blood. The receptors come from a woman between 25 and 40 years old in good health.

Notes on this clone: An end of the junction differs from the germline gene, which may be a read error. V gene TRBV3-1 (or the pseudogene TRBV3-2) combines with J gene TRBJ1-1; D not resolved. CDR1 is LGHDT and CDR2 is YNNKEL in the germline V gene (reference sequence). There are 12 residues in the CDR3. The CDR3 nucleotides read TGTGCCAGCAGCCAAGGCCACAACGGGGTCGGCTTT. Amino acids: CASSQGHNGVGF.

This chain joins TRBV13 and TRBJ1-1; the D gene is possibly TRBD1 (6 bases). This CDR3 has 12 amino acids. CDR1 and CDR2 (germline): PRHDT, FYEKMQ (reference sequence). Trimming stripped 5 bases from V and 8 bases from J, with 12 bases between. CDR3 amino acids: CASSQRGPEAFF. CDR3 nucleotides: TGTGCCAGCAGCCAACGGGGGCCCGAAGCTTTCTTT.

The CDR3 here is CATAPDPSGANVLTF. The CDR3, as DNA: TGTGCCACCGCCCCGGATCCCTCTGGGGCCAACGTCCTGACTTTC. V is TRBV6-5 and J is TRBJ2-6; D gene ambiguous. CDR1 and CDR2 (germline): MNHEY, SVGAGI. The V end lost 10 bases, the J end lost 0 bases, and 13 bases lay between the germline ends. The CDR3 is 15 residues long.

The chain's CDR3 is CASSQDWSGGNEQETQYF. CDR3 nucleotides: TGTGCCAGCAGCCAAGATTGGAGCGGGGGGAACGAACAAGAGACCCAGTACTTC. The rearrangement joins TRBV3-1 (or the pseudogene TRBV3-2) to TRBJ2-5; TRBD2 matches 9 bases. CDR3 size: 18 residues. Germline V gene sequence: CDR1 LGHDT, CDR2 YNNKEL (reference sequence). J gave up 2 bases and V 0 bases, and 10 bases lay outside the gene matches.

The V and J genes are TRBV6-2 or TRBV6-3 and TRBJ2-7; no definite D call. V was trimmed by 5 bases and J by 2 bases, leaving 16 bases between them. The CDR3 spans 15 residues. The germline V gene encodes CDR1 MNHEY and CDR2 SVGEGT. The CDR3 loop reads CASSPAPLGPYEQYV. The CDR3 coding sequence is TGTGCCAGCAGTCCCGCCCCACTGGGTCCCTACGAGCAGTACGTC.

This rearrangement joins TRBV7-9 to TRBJ2-3, with a weak D call TRBD1 (6 bases). The V gene's germline CDR1 is SEHNR and CDR2 FQNEAQ (reference sequence). CDR3 length: 16 amino acids. The V and J ends lost 1 base and 1 base respectively, with 12 bases between them. CDR3 DNA sequence: TGTGCCAGCAGCTTAGTTACAGGGCTGGGCACAGATACGCAGTATTTT. Residues: CASSLVTGLGTDTQYF.

The V gene is TRBV28, the J gene TRBJ2-7; D remains unclear. The CDR3 loop spans 12 amino acids. Germline loops: CDR1 MDHEN, CDR2 SYDVKM. Trimming took off 6 bases at V and 1 base at J, with 7 bases between the two ends. The CDR3 coding sequence is TGTGCCAGCAGCCGGTTATCCTACGAGCAGTACTTC. Translating it yields CASSRLSYEQYF.

This clone has just one count. The chain links TRBV28 to TRBJ2-7; tentative D call: TRBD1 (5 bases). The CDR3 covers 15 residues. Trimming took 8 bases from V and 1 from J, leaving 18 bases between them. The germline V gene encodes CDR1 MDHEN and CDR2 SYDVKM. CDR3 nucleotide sequence: TGTGCCAGCCATATCCAGGGCTCGGCGTCCTACGAGCAGTACTTC. Amino acids: CASHIQGSASYEQYF.

This clone is medium-sized in the sample. The chain carries TRBV20-1 and TRBJ2-7; TRBD1 is a possible D gene (5 bases). This CDR3 spans 11 amino acids. Trimming pared 3 bases from V and 4 bases from J, leaving 7 bases between. Per germline, CDR1 DFQATT and CDR2 SNEGSKA (reference sequence). Written as DNA, the CDR3 is TGCAGTGCTAGGGACAAATACGAGCAGTACGTC. It encodes CSARDKYEQYV.

Only a few counts were recorded for this clone. This rearrangement joins TRBV6-2 or TRBV6-3 to TRBJ1-5; D is uncertain. The germline CDR1 and CDR2 sequences are MNHEY and SVGEGT. CDR3 length equals 13 residues. Trimming removed 6 bases from V and 7 bases from J, with 13 bases in between. The CDR3 coding sequence is TGTGCCAGCAGCCCCAGGTCGGGCCAGCCCCAGCATTTT. Residues: CASSPRSGQPQHF.

V is TRBV28 and J is TRBJ1-5; D is possibly TRBD1 (6 bases). Germline V gene data show CDR1 as MDHEN and CDR2 as SYDVKM. V was cut by 1 base and J by 7 bases, with 11 bases left in between. The CDR3 is made up of 14 amino acids. DNA for the CDR3: TGTGCCAGCAGTTTATCTCGGGGGGGCCAGCCCCAGCATTTT. Residues: CASSLSRGGQPQHF.

Details on this clone: This sample also contains other DNA sequences that code for the same CDR3. V gene TRBV5-1 combines with J gene TRBJ1-1; D possibly corresponds to TRBD1 (6 bases). This CDR3 is 13 amino acids long. Trimming took off 4 bases at V and 2 bases at J, with 9 bases between the two ends. Germline V gene lookup returns CDR1 SGHRS and CDR2 YFSETQ. The CDR3 DNA sequence: TGCGCCAGCAGCACACAGGGAAACACTGAAGCTTTCTTT. Its translation is CASSTQGNTEAFF.

The J gene is TRBJ2-1, the V gene TRBV5-6, with a weak D call TRBD1 (6 bases). The V and J ends lost 4 bases and 4 bases respectively, with 15 bases between them. Germline V gives CDR1 SGHDT, CDR2 YYEEEE. This CDR3 spans 15 amino acids. The CDR3 DNA reads TGTGCCAGCAGCCCCTGGGGACAACCTTACAATGAGCAGTTCTTC. This codes for CASSPWGQPYNEQFF. Complete variable domain (other parts from reference TRBV5-6 and TRBJ2-1): DAGVTQSPTHLIKTRGQQVTLRCSPKSGHDTVSWYQQALGQGPQFIFQYYEEEERQRGNFPDRFSGHQFPNYSSELNVNALLLGDSALYLCASSPWGQPYNEQFFGPGTRLTVL.

This clone was observed a handful of times. The CDR3 coding sequence is TGTGCCAGCAGCCGGGACAGCCGGTCAAGCTACGAGCAGTACTTC. Amino acid sequence: CASSRDSRSSYEQYF. The rearrangement links TRBV5-4 to TRBJ2-7; the match to TRBD1 covers 7 bases. V lost 4 bases to trimming and J lost 3 bases; unmatched junction nucleotides: 10. Germline CDR1 reads SGHNT; CDR2 reads YYREEE (reference sequence). This CDR3 is 15 amino acids long.

This chain uses TRBV5-1 with TRBJ1-2, with a weak D call TRBD1 (5 bases). The CDR3 consists of 15 residues. Trimming took off 0 bases at V and 0 bases at J, with 9 bases between the two ends. CDR1 and CDR2 (germline): SGHRS, YFSETQ. In DNA form, the CDR3 reads TGCGCCAGCAGCTTGGACAGGACGACTAACTATGGCTACACCTTC. Translated, it gives CASSLDRTTNYGYTF.

The rearrangement links TRBV7-9 to TRBJ1-4; D might be TRBD1 (5 bases). V dropped 7 bases and J dropped 8 bases, with 14 bases sitting between them. CDR3 length: 13 residues. Germline V gene lookup returns CDR1 SEHNR and CDR2 FQNEAQ (reference sequence). Here the CDR3 reads CASNLDSDEKLFF. In DNA, the CDR3 is TGTGCCAGCAACCTAGACAGTGACGAAAAACTGTTTTTT.

This chain connects TRBV19 to TRBJ1-1, with a tentative D call TRBD1 (5 bases). The CDR3 is made up of 15 amino acids. Trimming removed 5 bases at V and 3 bases at J, with 16 bases between. The germline gives CDR1 LNHDA, CDR2 SQIVND (reference sequence). The CDR3 DNA is TGTGCCAGTAGTTCCCCGGGACGGGGTTACACTGAAGCTTTCTTT. Its translation is CASSSPGRGYTEAFF.

The V and J genes are TRBV30 and TRBJ1-4; 7 bases fit TRBD1. The V and J ends lost 1 base and 3 bases, in that order; junction bases with no gene match: 2. Germline V gene sequence: CDR1 GTSNPN, CDR2 SVGIG (reference sequence). CDR3 size: 14 residues. CDR3 sequence (DNA): TGTGCCTGGAGTGCGGACAGGTCTAATGAAAAACTGTTTTTT. It specifies CAWSADRSNEKLFF.

V and J are TRBV12-3 or TRBV12-4 and TRBJ2-1, with 10 bases identical to TRBD1. The length of the CDR3 is 12 residues. V was pared by 4 bases and J by 16 bases, with 7 bases of the junction left unmatched. The CDR3 coding sequence is TGTGCCAGCAGTTCTCCAGGGACAGGGGTTTTCTTC. Translating gives CASSSPGTGVFF.

The chain joins TRBV5-5 to TRBJ2-5, with D possibly being TRBD1 (5 bases). V gave up 2 bases and J gave up 4 bases, with 21 bases separating them. Germline loops: CDR1 SGHKS, CDR2 YYEKEE (reference sequence). CDR3 size: 17 residues. CDR3: CASSFVIRSRQGETQYF. The DNA of the CDR3 is TGTGCCAGCAGCTTTGTCATTCGGAGTAGGCAGGGAGAGACCCAGTACTTC.

This chain joins TRBV29-1 and TRBJ2-2; maybe TRBD2 (6 bases). V lost 6 bases and J 9 bases, leaving 17 bases between the germline ends. CDR3 size: 13 residues. Germline CDR1 is SQVTM and CDR2 is ANQGSEA. The CDR3 bases are TGCAGCGTACCGGGAGCCAAAAGCAGGGAGCTGTTTTTT. Translated, it gives CSVPGAKSRELFF.

This chain connects TRBV20-1 to TRBJ1-2; D is perhaps TRBD1 (5 bases). The CDR3 extends over 10 amino acids. V lost 0 bases, J lost 14 bases, and 10 bases lay in between. CDR1 is DFQATT, CDR2 SNEGSKA, per germline (reference sequence). CDR3 DNA sequence: TGCAGTGCTAGAGAGGAGGGGTGGACCTTC. This encodes CSAREEGWTF.

This rearrangement joins TRBV5-6 to TRBJ2-5; 9 bases line up with TRBD2. Germline values: CDR1 SGHDT, CDR2 YYEEEE. The V segment lost 0 bases and the J segment 4 bases; nucleotides outside the gene matches: 4. The CDR3 sequence is 15 residues long. CDR3 loop: CASSLGGGVTETQYF. The DNA of the CDR3 is TGTGCCAGCAGCTTGGGCGGGGGGGTTACAGAGACCCAGTACTTC.

The rearrangement joins TRBV4-2 to TRBJ2-7, with 8 positions matching TRBD2. CDR1 and CDR2 (germline): LGHNA, YNFKEQ. The CDR3 is made up of 13 amino acids. After removal of 3 bases from V and 7 bases from J, the junction contained 5 bases not matched to a gene. The chain's CDR3 is CASSHQAGDEQYF. As DNA, the CDR3 is TGTGCCAGCAGCCATCAAGCGGGAGATGAGCAGTACTTC.

The genes are TRBV18 and TRBJ2-7; TRBD1 matches at 7 bases. The CDR3 covers 14 residues. Germline V gives CDR1 KGHSH, CDR2 LQKENI. V dropped 3 bases and J dropped 0; count of bases not matched to a gene: 2. CDR3 loop: CASSPRTGSYEQYF. CDR3 nucleotides: TGTGCCAGCTCACCCAGGACAGGCTCCTACGAGCAGTACTTC.

The chain combines TRBV6-5 with TRBJ1-1, with unresolved D. The CDR3 is 13 residues long. Germline CDR1 reads MNHEY; CDR2 reads SVGAGI. V lost 6 bases to trimming and J lost 4 bases, with 12 bases between them. The CDR3 region is CASSFGLVTEAFF. Written as DNA, the CDR3 is TGTGCCAGCAGCTTTGGGTTGGTCACTGAAGCTTTCTTT.